This T cell receptor beta chain stems from a study of T cell responses to AZD1222 COVID-19 vaccine. V shed 2 bases, J shed 3 bases, and the junction held 2 bases outside the gene matches. The V gene's germline CDR1 is SGHRS and CDR2 YFSETQ. There are 14 residues in the CDR3. This table comes from immunoSEQ multiplex PCR, and its TCRdb copy is limited to in-frame clones, with some not included. Of around 130,000 clones detected, 80% to 90% appear once; the ten largest clones hold nearly 3.5%. Sequenced material: peripheral blood, taken on day 0 of AZD1222 vaccination. The chain couples TRBV5-1 to TRBJ1-1, with TRBD1 matching 9 bases. The sequence came from an adult in good health. CDR3 region: CASSLQGADTEAFF. DNA for the CDR3: TGCGCCAGCAGCTTACAGGGGGCGGACACTGAAGCTTTCTTT. Full variable domain (outside the CDR3, taken from reference TRBV5-1 and TRBJ1-1): KAGVTQTPRYLIKTRGQQVTLSCSPISGHRSVSWYQQTPGQGLQFLFEYFSETQRNKGNFPGRFSGRQFSNSRSEMNVSTLELGDSALYLCASSLQGADTEAFFGQGTRLTVV.